A selection of T cell receptor beta chains follows, all from one sample in a study of blood T cells in healthy people across ages. TCRdb re-derived calls from the 5' RACE reads in MiXCR, one entry per CDR3 protein. The sample carries approximately 1.5 million distinct CDR3 sequences, 35% to 45% recorded once. Sequencing used blood. Receptor source: a woman between 18 and 29 years old in good health. Both conserved end residues are part of each CDR3. The D gene is left open where the match is weak. Some rows mark clone size as missing; the rest say once, few, many or name a class of expanded clone.

V gene	J gene	clone size	D gene	CDR3 DNA	CDR3 protein
TRBV20-1	TRBJ2-5	.	.	TGCAGTGGGTACGGGAGCGAGACCCAGTACTTC	CSGYGSETQYF
TRBV6-2/TRBV6-3	TRBJ1-1	.	.	TGTGCCAGCAGGTTAACAGCTGAAGCTTTCTTT	CASRLTAEAFF
TRBV6-2/TRBV6-3	TRBJ1-5	.	.	TGTGCCAGCACCGAAAGGACCTATCATCAGCCCCAGCATTTT	CASTERTYHQPQHF
TRBV9	TRBJ2-1	.	.	TGTGCCAGCAGCGTATATGGGGGGGCGAGGAATGAGCAGTTCTTC	CASSVYGGARNEQFF
TRBV7-8	TRBJ2-1	few	.	TGTGCCAGCAGTTCCAAGAGACTTCCCTTACCCTACAATGAGCAGTTCTTC	CASSSKRLPLPYNEQFF
TRBV7-3	TRBJ2-1	.	TRBD2	TGTGCCAGCAGCTTTTTAGCGGGAAATTACAATGAGCGGTTCTTC	CASSFLAGNYNERFF
TRBV10-3	TRBJ1-6	.	.	TGTGCCACCGGGGAGGCTGGGGGGCATTCACCCCTCCACTTT	CATGEAGGHSPLHF
TRBV7-9	TRBJ2-1	few	.	TGTGCCAGCAGCAAAAAAATCGATCATTTGCGGTTCTTC	CASSKKIDHLRFF
TRBV4-1	TRBJ1-2	many	TRBD1	TGCGCCAGCAGCCATCAGGGGGGCTATGGCTACACCTTC	CASSHQGGYGYTF
TRBV7-9	TRBJ2-1	few	.	TGTGCCAGCAGCTCATACGACAATGAGCAGTTCTTC	CASSSYDNEQFF
TRBV9	TRBJ2-3	.	TRBD2	TGTGCCAGCAGCGTAGACCCGGGGGGGTCAGATACCCAGTATTTT	CASSVDPGGSDTQYF
TRBV10-3	TRBJ2-3	.	TRBD1	TGTGCCATCGAAGGGACAGGAGGGACAGATACGCAGTATTTT	CAIEGTGGTDTQYF
TRBV12-3/TRBV12-4	TRBJ2-3	.	TRBD2	TGTGCCAGCAGTCCCGGGGGGGTGGATACGCAGTATTTT	CASSPGGVDTQYF
TRBV4-3	TRBJ2-1	many	.	TGCGCCAGCAGCCAAGATACTGGGATGGGTAATGAGCAGTTCTTC	CASSQDTGMGNEQFF
TRBV5-1	TRBJ1-2	.	.	TGCGCCAGCAGCTTGTTACAGGGTATTGGCTATGGCTACACCTTC	CASSLLQGIGYGYTF
TRBV12-3/TRBV12-4	TRBJ2-3	.	TRBD2	TGTGCCTCGGGGGGGATTACGCAGTATTTT	CASGGITQYF